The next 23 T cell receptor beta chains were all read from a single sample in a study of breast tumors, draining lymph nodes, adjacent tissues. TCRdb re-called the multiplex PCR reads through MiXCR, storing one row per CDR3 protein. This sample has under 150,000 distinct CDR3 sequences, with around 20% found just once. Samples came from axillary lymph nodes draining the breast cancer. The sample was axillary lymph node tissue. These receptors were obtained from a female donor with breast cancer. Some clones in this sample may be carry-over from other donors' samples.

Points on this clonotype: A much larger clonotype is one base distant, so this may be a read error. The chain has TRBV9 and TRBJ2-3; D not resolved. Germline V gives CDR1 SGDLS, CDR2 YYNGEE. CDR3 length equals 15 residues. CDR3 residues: CASSPVQFSTDTQSF. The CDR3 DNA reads TGTGCCAGCAGCCCGGTGCAGTTTAGCACAGATACGCAGTCTTTT.

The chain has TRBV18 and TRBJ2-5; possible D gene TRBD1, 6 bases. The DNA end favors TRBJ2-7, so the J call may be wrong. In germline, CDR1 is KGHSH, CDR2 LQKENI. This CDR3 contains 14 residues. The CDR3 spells CASSPTTTQGEQYF. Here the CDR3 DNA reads TGTGCCAGCTCACCGACAACCACACAGGGCGAGCAGTACTTC.

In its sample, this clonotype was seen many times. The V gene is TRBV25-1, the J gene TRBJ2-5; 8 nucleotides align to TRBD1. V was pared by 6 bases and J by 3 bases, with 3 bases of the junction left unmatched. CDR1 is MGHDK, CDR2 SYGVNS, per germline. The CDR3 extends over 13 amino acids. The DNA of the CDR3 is TGTGCCAGCAGAAGGACAGGGAAAGAGACCCAGTACTTC. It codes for CASRRTGKETQYF.

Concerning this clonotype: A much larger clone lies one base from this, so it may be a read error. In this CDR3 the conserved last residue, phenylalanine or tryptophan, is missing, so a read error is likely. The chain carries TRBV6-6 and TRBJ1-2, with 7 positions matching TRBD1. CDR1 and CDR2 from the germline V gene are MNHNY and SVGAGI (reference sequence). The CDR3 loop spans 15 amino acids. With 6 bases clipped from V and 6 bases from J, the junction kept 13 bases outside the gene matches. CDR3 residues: CASSRRQGGEDGYTL. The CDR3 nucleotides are TGTGCCAGCAGCCGGCGACAGGGAGGTGAGGATGGCTACACCCTC.

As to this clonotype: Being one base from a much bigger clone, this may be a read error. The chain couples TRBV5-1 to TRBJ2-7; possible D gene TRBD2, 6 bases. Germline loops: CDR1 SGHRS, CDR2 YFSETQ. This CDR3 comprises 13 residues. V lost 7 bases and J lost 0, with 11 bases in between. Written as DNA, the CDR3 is TGCGCCAGCGGAGGGGACGCCTCCTACGAGCAGTACTTC. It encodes CASGGDASYEQYF.

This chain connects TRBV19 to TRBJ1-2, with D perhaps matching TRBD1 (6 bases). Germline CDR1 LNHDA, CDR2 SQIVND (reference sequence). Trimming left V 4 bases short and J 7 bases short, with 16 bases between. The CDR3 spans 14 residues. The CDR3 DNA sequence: TGTGCCAGTAGTAGCAATGGACAGCACTGTGGCTACACCTTC. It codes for CASSSNGQHCGYTF.

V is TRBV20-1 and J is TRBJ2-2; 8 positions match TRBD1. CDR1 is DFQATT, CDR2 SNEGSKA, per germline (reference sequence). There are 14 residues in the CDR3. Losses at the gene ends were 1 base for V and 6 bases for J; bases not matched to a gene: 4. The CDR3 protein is CSARVNRGAGELFF. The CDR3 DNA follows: TGCAGTGCTAGAGTAAACAGGGGGGCCGGGGAGCTGTTTTTT.

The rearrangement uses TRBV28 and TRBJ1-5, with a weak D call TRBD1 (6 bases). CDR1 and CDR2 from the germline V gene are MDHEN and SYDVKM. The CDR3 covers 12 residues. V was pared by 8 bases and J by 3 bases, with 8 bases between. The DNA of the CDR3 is TGTGCCAGCTGGGACACCAATCAGCCCCAGCATTTT. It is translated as CASWDTNQPQHF.

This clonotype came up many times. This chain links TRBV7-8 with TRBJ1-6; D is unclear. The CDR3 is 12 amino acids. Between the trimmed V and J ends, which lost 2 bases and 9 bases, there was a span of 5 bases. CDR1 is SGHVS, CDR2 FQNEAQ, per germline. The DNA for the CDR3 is TGTGCCAGCAGCTTAACGAGTTCACCCCTCCACTTT. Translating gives CASSLTSSPLHF.

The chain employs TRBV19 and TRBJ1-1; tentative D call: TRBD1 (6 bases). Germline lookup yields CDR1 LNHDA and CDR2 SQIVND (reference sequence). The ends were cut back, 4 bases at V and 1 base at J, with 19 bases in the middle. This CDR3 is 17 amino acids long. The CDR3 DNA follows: TGTGCCAGTAGTAAGACAGGAACAGGGAATGGGAACACTGAAGCTTTCTTT. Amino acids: CASSKTGTGNGNTEAFF. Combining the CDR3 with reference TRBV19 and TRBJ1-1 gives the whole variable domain DGGITQSPKYLFRKEGQNVTLSCEQNLNHDAMYWYRQDPGQGLRLIYYSQIVNDFQKGDIAEGYSVSREKKESFPLTVTSAQKNPTAFYLCASSKTGTGNGNTEAFFGQGTRLTVV.

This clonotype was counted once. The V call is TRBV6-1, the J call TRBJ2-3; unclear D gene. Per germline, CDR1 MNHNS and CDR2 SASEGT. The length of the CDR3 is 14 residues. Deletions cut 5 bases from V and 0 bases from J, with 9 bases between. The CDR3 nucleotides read TGTGCCAGCAGTTCCGGGCGGAGCACAGATACGCAGTATTTT. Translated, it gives CASSSGRSTDTQYF.

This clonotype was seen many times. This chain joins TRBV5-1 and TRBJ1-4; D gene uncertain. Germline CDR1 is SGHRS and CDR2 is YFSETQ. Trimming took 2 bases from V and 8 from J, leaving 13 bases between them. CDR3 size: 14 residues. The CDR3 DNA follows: TGCGCCAGCAGCTTAAGGGAGGACGGCGAAAAACTGTTTTTT. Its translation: CASSLREDGEKLFF.

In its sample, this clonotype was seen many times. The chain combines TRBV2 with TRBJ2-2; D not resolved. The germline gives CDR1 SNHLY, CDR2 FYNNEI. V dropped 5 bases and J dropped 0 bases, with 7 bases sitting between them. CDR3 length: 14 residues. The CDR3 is CASSHRSNTGELFF. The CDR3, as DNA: TGTGCCAGCAGTCACCGATCGAACACCGGGGAGCTGTTTTTT. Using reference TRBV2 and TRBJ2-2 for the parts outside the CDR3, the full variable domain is EPEVTQTPSHQVTQMGQEVILRCVPISNHLYFYWYRQILGQKVEFLVSFYNNEISEKSEIFDDQFSVERPDGSNFTLKIRSTKLEDSAMYFCASSHRSNTGELFFGEGSRLTVL.

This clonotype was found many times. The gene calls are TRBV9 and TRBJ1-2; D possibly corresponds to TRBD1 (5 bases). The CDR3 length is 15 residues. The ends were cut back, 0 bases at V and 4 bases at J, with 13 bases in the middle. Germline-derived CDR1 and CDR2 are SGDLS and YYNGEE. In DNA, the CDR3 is TGTGCCAGCAGCGTAGGGGGCAGTGAACTCTATGGCTACACCTTC. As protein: CASSVGGSELYGYTF.

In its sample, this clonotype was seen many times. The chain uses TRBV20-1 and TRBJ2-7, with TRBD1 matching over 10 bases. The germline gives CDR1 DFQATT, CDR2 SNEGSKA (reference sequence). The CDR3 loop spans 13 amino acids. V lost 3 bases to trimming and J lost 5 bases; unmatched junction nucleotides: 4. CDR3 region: CSARDRGVDEQYF. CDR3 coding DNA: TGCAGTGCTAGGGACAGGGGGGTGGACGAGCAGTACTTC.

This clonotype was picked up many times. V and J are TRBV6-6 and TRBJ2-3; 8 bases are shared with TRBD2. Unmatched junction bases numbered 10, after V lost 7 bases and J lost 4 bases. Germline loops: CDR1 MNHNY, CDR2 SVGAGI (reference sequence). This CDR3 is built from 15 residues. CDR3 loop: CASKLVGGGPDTQYF. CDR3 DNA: TGTGCCAGCAAGCTCGTCGGGGGGGGGCCAGATACGCAGTATTTT.

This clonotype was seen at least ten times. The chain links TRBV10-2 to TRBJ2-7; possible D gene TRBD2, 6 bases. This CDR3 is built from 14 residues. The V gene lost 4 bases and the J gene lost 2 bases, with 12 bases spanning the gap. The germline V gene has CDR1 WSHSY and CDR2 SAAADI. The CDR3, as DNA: TGCGCCAGCAGTGTGCCCGGGAGAACCTACGAGCAGTACTTC. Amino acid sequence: CASSVPGRTYEQYF.

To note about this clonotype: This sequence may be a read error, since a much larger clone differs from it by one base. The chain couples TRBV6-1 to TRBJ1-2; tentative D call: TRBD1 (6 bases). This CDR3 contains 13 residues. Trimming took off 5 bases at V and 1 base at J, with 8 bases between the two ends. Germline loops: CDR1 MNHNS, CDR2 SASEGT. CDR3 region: CASSTGFNYGYTF. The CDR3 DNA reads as TGTGCCAGCAGTACAGGGTTTAACTATGGCTACACCTTC.

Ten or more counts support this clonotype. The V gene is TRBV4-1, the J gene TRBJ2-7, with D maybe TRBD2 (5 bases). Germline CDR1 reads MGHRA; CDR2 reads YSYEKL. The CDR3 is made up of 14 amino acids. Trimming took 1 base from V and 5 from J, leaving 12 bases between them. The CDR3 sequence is CASSQVSGSDEQYF. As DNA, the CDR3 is TGCGCCAGCAGCCAAGTCTCGGGGAGTGACGAGCAGTACTTC.

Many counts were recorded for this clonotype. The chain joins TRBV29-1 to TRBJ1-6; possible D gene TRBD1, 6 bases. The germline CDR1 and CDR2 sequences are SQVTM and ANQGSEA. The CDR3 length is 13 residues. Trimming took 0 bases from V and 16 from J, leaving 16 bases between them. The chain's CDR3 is CSVEDRSTGRLHF. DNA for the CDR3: TGCAGCGTTGAAGACAGGAGCACAGGGAGACTCCACTTT.

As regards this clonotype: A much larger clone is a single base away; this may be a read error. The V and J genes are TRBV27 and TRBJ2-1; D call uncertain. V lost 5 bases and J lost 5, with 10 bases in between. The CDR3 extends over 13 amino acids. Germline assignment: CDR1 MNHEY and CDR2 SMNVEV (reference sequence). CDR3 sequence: CASSDRFNNEQFF. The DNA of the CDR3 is TGTGCCAGCAGTGACCGGTTCAACAATGAGCAGTTCTTC.

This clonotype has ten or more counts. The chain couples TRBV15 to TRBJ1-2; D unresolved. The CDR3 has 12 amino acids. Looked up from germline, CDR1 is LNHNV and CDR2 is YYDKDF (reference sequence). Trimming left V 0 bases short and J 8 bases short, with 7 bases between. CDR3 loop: CATSRDRYGYTF. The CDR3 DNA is TGTGCCACCAGCAGAGATAGGTACGGCTACACCTTC.

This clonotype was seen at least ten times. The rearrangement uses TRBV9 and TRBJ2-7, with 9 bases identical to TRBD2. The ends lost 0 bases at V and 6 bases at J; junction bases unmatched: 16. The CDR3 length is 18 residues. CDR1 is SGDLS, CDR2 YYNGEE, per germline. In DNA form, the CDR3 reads TGTGCCAGCAGCGTAGCTGTGCGGCTAGCGGGATCCCGAGTCGAGCAGTACTTC. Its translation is CASSVAVRLAGSRVEQYF.